This entry lists 21 T cell receptor beta chains sequenced from one sample in a study of T-cell reconstitution after alpha-beta-depleted transplantation in children. The TCRbeta library was prepared with unique molecular identifiers. TCRdb redid the calling of the PCR reads with MiXCR, one entry per CDR3 protein. The table lists 300,000 to 350,000 distinct CDR3 sequences, approximately 23% of them singletons. Sequenced here: PBMCs, mostly from graft donor cells, sampled 180 days after TCRalphabeta/CD19-depleted stem cell transplant. These receptors came from a male patient aged 10 to 17 who had a stem cell transplant for acute lymphoblastic leukemia, so the T cells may come from the graft donor.

The chain links TRBV5-1 to TRBJ2-2; no clear D gene. The V and J ends lost 2 bases and 3 bases respectively, with 17 bases between them. Germline-derived CDR1 and CDR2 are SGHRS and YFSETQ. This CDR3 comprises 17 residues. The DNA of the CDR3 is TGCGCCAGCAGCTTTCGGTGGTCCGGAGCTGACACCGGGGAGCTGTTTTTT. It is translated as CASSFRWSGADTGELFF.

This clonotype was detected only a few times. This sequence joins TRBV5-1 and TRBJ2-3; the match to TRBD1 covers 8 bases. The CDR3 runs 16 residues. The V segment lost 1 base and the J segment 6 bases; nucleotides outside the gene matches: 10. Germline lookup yields CDR1 SGHRS and CDR2 YFSETQ. The CDR3 loop reads CASSLIGTGAPDTQYF. The CDR3 DNA is TGCGCCAGCAGCTTGATCGGGACAGGTGCTCCGGATACGCAGTATTTT.

The genes are TRBV2 and TRBJ2-5, with D tentatively TRBD1 (6 bases). V was clipped by 4 bases and J by 2 bases, with 17 bases between them. Germline V lookup: CDR1 SNHLY, CDR2 FYNNEI. CDR3 length: 16 residues. In nucleotides, the CDR3 is TGTGCCAGCAGTGGCTGGTGGGGGCCGGAACAAGAGACCCAGTACTTC. Translated, it gives CASSGWWGPEQETQYF.

This clonotype has only a few counts. The chain joins TRBV5-1 to TRBJ2-2; D uncertain. Germline V gene data show CDR1 as SGHRS and CDR2 as YFSETQ. This CDR3 contains 14 residues. V dropped 4 bases and J dropped 5 bases, with 12 bases sitting between them. CDR3 in amino acids: CASSARWSTGELFF. The DNA for the CDR3 is TGCGCCAGCAGCGCGAGGTGGTCGACCGGGGAGCTGTTTTTT.

This clonotype has only a few counts. The chain recombines TRBV7-8 with TRBJ1-2; D remains ambiguous. CDR1 and CDR2 (germline): SGHVS, FQNEAQ. The CDR3 runs to 12 residues. The V end was cut by 6 bases, the J end by 1 base, with 6 bases between. The CDR3 protein is CASRQDNYGYTF. The CDR3 DNA is TGTGCCAGCAGGCAGGATAACTATGGCTACACCTTC.

The chain links TRBV7-9 to TRBJ2-3; 10 nucleotides line up with TRBD1. The V gene's germline CDR1 is SEHNR and CDR2 FQNEAQ (reference sequence). V shed 10 bases and J 3 bases; nucleotides not matched to a gene: 13. This CDR3 is 16 amino acids long. The CDR3, as DNA: TGTGCCACCCTTTCCGAGCCGGGACAGGGGACAGATACGCAGTATTTT. It translates to CATLSEPGQGTDTQYF.

This chain links TRBV5-1 with TRBJ2-1, with no clear D. CDR3 length: 15 amino acids. Trimming took 2 bases from V and 0 from J, leaving 9 bases between them. Germline V lookup: CDR1 SGHRS, CDR2 YFSETQ. The CDR3 protein is CASSFEVSSYNEQFF. The CDR3 nucleotides are TGCGCCAGCAGCTTCGAGGTCAGCTCCTACAATGAGCAGTTCTTC.

This clonotype was seen only a few times. The chain combines TRBV7-6 with TRBJ2-7; D may be TRBD1 or TRBD2 (6 bases each). Looked up from germline, CDR1 is SGHVS and CDR2 is FNYEAQ. This CDR3 is 15 amino acids long. Between the trimmed V and J ends, which lost 5 bases and 3 bases, there was a span of 17 bases. This chain's CDR3 is CASSPGWGAGYEQYF. The CDR3 region has the DNA TGTGCCAGCAGCCCCGGGTGGGGGGCTGGCTACGAGCAGTACTTC.

This chain connects TRBV11-2 to TRBJ1-1; D possibly corresponds to TRBD1 (6 bases). CDR1 is SGHAT and CDR2 is FQNNGV in the germline V gene. Trimming removed 2 bases at V and 1 base at J, with 20 bases between. This CDR3 has 18 residues. The CDR3 here is CASSLRGAGWGENTEAFF. CDR3 nucleotide sequence: TGTGCCAGCAGCTTACGGGGGGCCGGGTGGGGGGAGAACACTGAAGCTTTCTTT.

This clonotype appeared many times. V gene TRBV21-1 combines with J gene TRBJ2-7; whether TRBD2, the table's D call, matches the DNA was not checked. TRBV21-1 is a pseudogene. The CDR3 has 14 residues. This CDR3 reads CASSLRGGAYEQYF. The CDR3 DNA follows: TGTGCCAGCAGTCTTCGAGGCGGGGCCTACGAGCAGTACTTC.

This clonotype appeared a few times. The chain combines TRBV29-1 with TRBJ1-1; D perhaps matches TRBD1 (5 bases). V was pared by 8 bases and J by 11 bases, with 21 bases between. CDR3 length: 12 amino acids. CDR1 SQVTM and CDR2 ANQGSEA come from the germline V gene. CDR3 coding DNA: TGCAGCACCGGGACCCAAACTTTTGGGGCTTTCTTT. Translating it yields CSTGTQTFGAFF.

The rearrangement links TRBV18 to TRBJ2-1; D unclear. The germline V gene encodes CDR1 KGHSH and CDR2 LQKENI. The CDR3 is 18 residues long. Between the trimmed V and J ends, which lost 5 bases and 4 bases, there was a span of 24 bases. The CDR3 reads CASSTRPRIPIPYNEQFF. The CDR3, as DNA: TGTGCCAGCTCAACTCGACCAAGGATCCCAATCCCTTACAATGAGCAGTTCTTC.

This clonotype appeared a few times. J is TRBJ2-7 and V is TRBV6-4, with D possibly matching TRBD2 (5 bases). The germline V and J ends were trimmed by 4 bases and 0 bases, with 13 bases remaining between them. The CDR3 consists of 15 residues. In germline, CDR1 is MRHNA, CDR2 SNTAGT. The CDR3 DNA follows: TGTGCCAGCAGTGCCCAGAGCGGTAGCTCCTACGAGCAGTACTTC. It yields the protein CASSAQSGSSYEQYF.

This clonotype appeared a few times. The V call is TRBV12-3 or TRBV12-4, the J call TRBJ1-5; D not certain. V was clipped by 5 bases and J by 1 base, with 3 bases between them. The CDR3 runs 12 residues. The CDR3 DNA sequence: TGTGCCAGCAGTGTAAGCAATCAGCCCCAGCATTTT. This gives the protein CASSVSNQPQHF.

This clonotype was observed at least ten times. The chain couples TRBV10-2 to TRBJ2-3, with 8 bases identical to TRBD2. The CDR3 consists of 14 residues. In germline, CDR1 is WSHSY, CDR2 SAAADI. After removal of 5 bases from V and 4 bases from J, the junction contained 5 bases not matched to a gene. The CDR3 DNA follows: TGCGCCAGCAGTTTTAGCGGGACGGCAGATACGCAGTATTTT. Residues: CASSFSGTADTQYF.

The chain couples TRBV7-9 to TRBJ1-5; TRBD1 matches at 8 bases. The CDR3 runs to 15 residues. Per the germline V gene, CDR1 is SEHNR and CDR2 is FQNEAQ (reference sequence). The V segment lost 6 bases and the J segment 4 bases; nucleotides outside the gene matches: 8. The CDR3 here is CASRSGTGVNQPQHF. CDR3 nucleotide sequence: TGTGCCAGCAGGTCCGGGACAGGTGTGAATCAGCCCCAGCATTTT.

This clonotype appeared a few times. The chain has TRBV12-3 or TRBV12-4 and TRBJ1-6; no clear D. V was trimmed by 4 bases and J by 0 bases, leaving 10 bases between them. The CDR3 covers 16 residues. The CDR3 DNA reads TGTGCCAGCAGTTCGGACCGGAGCTCCTATAATTCACCCCTCCACTTT. Its protein product is CASSSDRSSYNSPLHF.

CDR3 in amino acids: CSAGQRALETQYF. The CDR3 nucleotides read TGCAGCGCTGGCCAAAGGGCATTGGAGACCCAGTACTTC. The chain joins TRBV29-1 to TRBJ2-5; D gene uncertain. The CDR3 has 13 amino acids. Looked up from germline, CDR1 is SQVTM and CDR2 is ANQGSEA. Trimming shortened V by 7 bases and J by 5 bases, and 17 bases separated the two germline ends. The full variable domain, completed using reference TRBV29-1 and TRBJ2-5, is SAVISQKPSRDICQRGTSLTIQCQVDSQVTMMFWYRQQPGQSLTLIATANQGSEATYESGFVIDKFPISRPNLTFSTLTVSNMSPEDSSIYLCSAGQRALETQYFGPGTRLLVL.

The J gene is TRBJ2-1, the V gene TRBV6-1, with D unresolved. V gave up 6 bases and J gave up 7 bases, with 19 bases separating them. The CDR3 has 15 residues. Germline CDR1 reads MNHNS; CDR2 reads SASEGT. The CDR3 sequence is CASRIGPPTRNEQFF. CDR3 nucleotides: TGTGCCAGCAGGATAGGGCCCCCCACTCGGAATGAGCAGTTCTTC.

The chain joins TRBV7-9 to TRBJ2-5; D is possibly TRBD2 (6 bases). The germline V and J ends were trimmed by 7 bases and 3 bases, with 18 bases remaining between them. Germline CDR1 is SEHNR and CDR2 is FQNEAQ (reference sequence). The CDR3 is 15 residues long. The CDR3, as DNA: TGTGCCAGCATCCCACCGGGGGTAGGGGAAGAGACCCAGTACTTC. Translation gives CASIPPGVGEETQYF.

This clonotype has a handful of counts. The chain combines TRBV27 with TRBJ2-3; TRBD1 or TRBD2 may be the D gene (5 bases each). The germline gives CDR1 MNHEY, CDR2 SMNVEV (reference sequence). The CDR3 contains 15 residues. Trimming took off 0 bases at V and 0 bases at J, with 7 bases between the two ends. The CDR3: CASSLSRDSTDTQYF. The DNA for the CDR3 is TGTGCCAGCAGTTTATCTAGGGACAGCACAGATACGCAGTATTTT.